The 31 T cell receptor beta chains listed next were all sequenced from one sample in a study of cytomegalovirus exposure and HLA in healthy donors. Both 60 Vbeta primers and 13 Jbeta primers went into the PCR. The table came from immunoSEQ multiplex PCR; TCRdb's copy has only in-frame clones and leaves some out. Of about 77,000 clones in the sample, approximately 80% were seen once. The sequencing input was PBMCs. The receptors come from a man in his forties in good health and CMV-seronegative.

This rearrangement joins TRBV9 to TRBJ1-1, with a tentative D call TRBD1 (6 bases). The V gene lost 4 bases and the J gene lost 4 bases, with 14 bases spanning the gap. Germline V gene lookup returns CDR1 SGDLS and CDR2 YYNGEE. The CDR3 totals 14 residues. The CDR3 region has the DNA TGTGCCAGCAGCAACACAGGGATTTTCACTGAAGCTTTCTTT. Protein sequence: CASSNTGIFTEAFF.

The rearrangement joins TRBV2 to TRBJ2-2; the D is unclear. Germline assignment: CDR1 SNHLY and CDR2 FYNNEI. There are 12 residues in the CDR3. Trimming stripped 5 bases from V and 8 bases from J, with 9 bases between. The CDR3 reads CASSHLLGELFF. CDR3 in DNA: TGTGCCAGCAGTCACCTACTGGGGGAGCTGTTTTTT.

CDR3 region: CAWNPGGGETQYF. CDR3 nucleotides: TGTGCCTGGAATCCAGGGGGCGGTGAGACCCAGTACTTC. V usage is TRBV30 and J usage is TRBJ2-5; 8 nucleotides agree with TRBD1. The CDR3 has 13 residues. Germline V lookup: CDR1 GTSNPN, CDR2 SVGIG (reference sequence). V lost 4 bases, J lost 5 bases, and 6 bases stayed unmatched.

The chain joins TRBV18 to TRBJ1-6, with 10 positions matching TRBD1. Losses at the gene ends were 5 bases for V and 8 bases for J; bases not matched to a gene: 9. Germline CDR1 KGHSH, CDR2 LQKENI. The CDR3 contains 16 residues. The CDR3 is CASSSTGGSVDSPLHF. The CDR3 coding sequence is TGTGCCAGCTCATCGACAGGGGGCTCAGTAGATTCACCCCTCCACTTT.

The V gene is TRBV6-5, the J gene TRBJ1-6; D unresolved. The CDR3 is 14 residues long. CDR1 is MNHEY and CDR2 is SVGAGI in the germline V gene. With 2 bases removed from V and 8 bases from J, the gap between germline ends came to 10 bases. The CDR3 nucleotides are TGTGCCAGCAGTTACGGGAGGGTAGATTCACCCCTCCACTTT. Its translation: CASSYGRVDSPLHF.

This clone occurred once. V is TRBV4-2 and J is TRBJ2-3, with 9 bases identical to TRBD2. V lost 0 bases and J lost 15; bases outside the gene matches: 37. CDR1 and CDR2 (germline): LGHNA, YNFKEQ. The CDR3 is made up of 23 amino acids. CDR3 loop: CASSQDSPFGSGGRSQIRSTHYF. The CDR3, as DNA: TGTGCCAGCAGCCAAGATTCCCCATTTGGTAGCGGGGGCCGCAGCCAGATACGCAGTACCCACTATTTT.

The chain combines TRBV7-2 with TRBJ1-2; 9 nucleotides line up with TRBD1. Germline trimming cut 3 bases from V and 4 bases from J; bases unmatched to any gene: 15. Per the germline V gene, CDR1 is SGHTA and CDR2 is FQGNSA. This CDR3 has 18 amino acids. The CDR3 reads CASSFEGTGSFRGYGYTF. CDR3 nucleotide sequence: TGTGCCAGCAGCTTCGAAGGGACAGGGTCCTTTCGGGGCTATGGCTACACCTTC.

The chain has TRBV7-9 and TRBJ2-7; 8 nucleotides agree with TRBD1. Trimming removed 5 bases from V and 4 bases from J; junction bases left unmatched: 7. In germline, CDR1 is SEHNR, CDR2 FQNEAQ (reference sequence). The CDR3 has 14 amino acids. This CDR3 reads CASSRPGQAYEQYF. As DNA, the CDR3 is TGTGCCAGCAGCCGACCGGGACAGGCTTACGAGCAGTACTTC.

This clone appeared once. The CDR3 spells CASSPDRSSYNEQFF. The CDR3 DNA follows: TGCGCCAGCAGCCCGGACAGGAGCTCCTACAATGAGCAGTTCTTC. The rearrangement uses TRBV4-1 and TRBJ2-1; 7 bases fit TRBD1. The V segment lost 4 bases and the J segment 0 bases; nucleotides outside the gene matches: 3. CDR1 MGHRA and CDR2 YSYEKL come from the germline V gene. The CDR3 runs 15 residues.

V is TRBV7-8 and J is TRBJ1-4, with D possibly TRBD1 on 5 matching bases. Per germline, CDR1 SGHVS and CDR2 FQNEAQ. The CDR3 is 17 amino acids. V was trimmed by 1 base and J by 8 bases, leaving 20 bases between them. The CDR3 region has the DNA TGTGCCAGCAGCTTAGGGCGGGGGACTTCAAGTAGGGAAAAACTGTTTTTT. Translating it yields CASSLGRGTSSREKLFF.

J is TRBJ2-7 and V is TRBV18, with 10 bases that match TRBD1. V was pared by 4 bases and J by 3 bases, with 3 bases of the junction left unmatched. Germline CDR1 and CDR2: KGHSH and LQKENI. CDR3 length equals 14 residues. CDR3: CASSLGQGIYEQYF. In DNA, the CDR3 is TGTGCCAGCTCACTGGGACAGGGGATCTACGAGCAGTACTTC.

V usage is TRBV5-1 and J usage is TRBJ2-2; no clear D gene. The length of the CDR3 is 15 residues. The germline gives CDR1 SGHRS, CDR2 YFSETQ. Trimming left V 2 bases short and J 0 bases short, with 8 bases between. The CDR3: CASSFAATNTGELFF. CDR3 bases: TGCGCCAGCAGCTTTGCGGCAACGAACACCGGGGAGCTGTTTTTT.

The gene calls are TRBV5-1 and TRBJ1-2, with D possibly TRBD1 on 6 matching bases. V dropped 4 bases and J dropped 0 bases, with 10 bases sitting between them. The CDR3 contains 14 residues. The germline gives CDR1 SGHRS, CDR2 YFSETQ. CDR3 bases: TGCGCCAGCAGCCTAGGGACATCTAACTATGGCTACACCTTC. Translation gives CASSLGTSNYGYTF.

The chain employs TRBV5-1 and TRBJ2-2, with TRBD1 identical over 9 bases. This CDR3 contains 15 residues. V was pared by 5 bases and J by 4 bases, with 6 bases of the junction left unmatched. Germline V gene lookup returns CDR1 SGHRS and CDR2 YFSETQ. The CDR3 sequence: CASRAGQGITGELFF. The DNA for the CDR3 is TGCGCCAGCAGGGCCGGACAGGGGATCACCGGGGAGCTGTTTTTT.

The chain combines TRBV27 with TRBJ2-3; 9 bases align to TRBD1. The germline gives CDR1 MNHEY, CDR2 SMNVEV (reference sequence). This CDR3 spans 15 amino acids. The junction had 6 bases not matched to a gene; V was cut back by 4 bases and J by 4 bases. The CDR3 DNA reads TGTGCCAGCAGTTCCTACAGGGGGCTACCAGATACGCAGTATTTT. This codes for CASSSYRGLPDTQYF.

The chain links TRBV7-3 to TRBJ2-6, with D possibly matching TRBD1 (6 bases). Germline V gene lookup returns CDR1 SGHTA and CDR2 FQGTGA. Trimming pared 1 base from V and 2 bases from J, leaving 12 bases between. This CDR3 comprises 17 residues. The CDR3 DNA reads TGTGCCAGCAGCTTAAGGGAGTGGGGGCCTGGGGCCAACGTCCTGACTTTC. Translating gives CASSLREWGPGANVLTF.

The chain links TRBV19 to TRBJ1-6, with D uncertain. Germline V gene sequence: CDR1 LNHDA, CDR2 SQIVND (reference sequence). V was trimmed by 5 bases and J by 7 bases, leaving 9 bases between them. The CDR3 contains 13 residues. In DNA form, the CDR3 reads TGTGCCAGTAGTCCCCCCGAGAATTCACCCCTCCACTTT. As protein: CASSPPENSPLHF.

This clone was detected a few times. The chain combines TRBV21-1 with TRBJ1-4. TRBV21-1 is flagged as a pseudogene. The CDR3 contains 12 residues. CDR3 bases: TGTGCCAGCAGCAAATTTGGAGGGGTGCTGTTTTTT. It is translated as CASSKFGGVLFF.

As to this clone: A junction boundary mismatches the germline segment, possibly from a read error. The gene calls are TRBV7-9 and TRBJ1-1; no clear D. This CDR3 contains 12 residues. Germline V CDR1 and CDR2: SEHNR, FQNEAQ (reference sequence). CDR3 nucleotides: TGTTCCAGCCCGTCAGTGAACACTGAAGCTTTCTTT. Its protein is CSSPSVNTEAFF.

This clone was seen only a few times. This rearrangement joins TRBV6-5 to TRBJ1-5; TRBD1 agrees at 7 bases. The CDR3 spans 15 residues. CDR1 and CDR2 (germline): MNHEY, SVGAGI. The trim removed 0 bases at V and 3 bases at J, leaving 2 bases unmatched. The CDR3 loop is CASSYSGQLNQPQHF. The CDR3, as DNA: TGTGCCAGCAGTTACTCGGGACAGCTCAATCAGCCCCAGCATTTT.

The rearrangement joins TRBV4-2 to TRBJ2-7; possibly TRBD1 for D (6 bases). The CDR3 sequence is 14 residues long. Per the germline V gene, CDR1 is LGHNA and CDR2 is YNFKEQ. The V gene lost 0 bases and the J gene lost 3 bases, with 9 bases spanning the gap. CDR3 DNA: TGTGCCAGCAGCCAAGAGGGGGCCCGCTACGAGCAGTACTTC. Translation gives CASSQEGARYEQYF.

The CDR3 bases are TGTGCTAGCCACAGGGGGTGGGGCACTGAAGCTTTCTTT. Its protein is CASHRGWGTEAFF. V gene TRBV12-5 combines with J gene TRBJ1-1; 8 bases align to TRBD1. The V gene's germline CDR1 is LGHNT and CDR2 FRNRAP. The CDR3 covers 13 residues. Trimming cost V 9 bases and J 4 bases; bases outside gene matches: 7.

The chain couples TRBV11-2 to TRBJ2-7, with no clear D. Germline V gene lookup returns CDR1 SGHAT and CDR2 FQNNGV. CDR3 length: 14 residues. Trimming took off 0 bases at V and 1 base at J, with 7 bases between the two ends. CDR3 in DNA: TGTGCCAGCAGCTTAGATCCCCAGTCCTACGAGCAGTACTTC. It codes for CASSLDPQSYEQYF.

A word on this clone: The sample carries other DNA sequences with the same CDR3. The chain's CDR3 is CASSLEGGGEKLFF. Written as DNA, the CDR3 is TGCGCCAGCAGCTTGGAAGGGGGGGGTGAAAAACTGTTTTTT. The rearrangement joins TRBV5-1 to TRBJ1-4; tentatively, D is TRBD1 (6 bases). Trimming shortened V by 0 bases and J by 7 bases, and 10 bases separated the two germline ends. CDR1 is SGHRS, CDR2 YFSETQ, per germline. The CDR3 extends over 14 amino acids.

V gene TRBV7-9 combines with J gene TRBJ1-1; no reliable D call. Looked up from germline, CDR1 is SEHNR and CDR2 is FQNEAQ (reference sequence). CDR3 length: 12 amino acids. V shed 5 bases and J shed 1 base, with 5 bases lying between them. The CDR3 protein is CASSPQNTEAFF. The CDR3 nucleotides read TGTGCCAGCAGCCCACAGAACACTGAAGCTTTCTTT.

The V and J genes are TRBV5-4 and TRBJ2-5; D is possibly TRBD2 (6 bases). Trimming shortened V by 0 bases and J by 5 bases, and 14 bases separated the two germline ends. Looked up from germline, CDR1 is SGHNT and CDR2 is YYREEE (reference sequence). CDR3 length equals 15 residues. The CDR3, as DNA: TGTGCCAGCAGCTTGGTCGGGGAGGCAGGGGAGACCCAGTACTTC. Residues: CASSLVGEAGETQYF.

CDR3 in DNA: TGTGCCAGCAGTTATCATGACAGACCGAATAACTATGGCTACACCTTC. It translates to CASSYHDRPNNYGYTF. The chain has TRBV6-6 and TRBJ1-2; the D gene is possibly TRBD1 (5 bases). The germline V and J ends were trimmed by 3 bases and 1 base, with 15 bases remaining between them. Germline V lookup: CDR1 MNHNY, CDR2 SVGAGI (reference sequence). The CDR3 length is 16 residues.

V is TRBV9 and J is TRBJ2-1, with TRBD2 matching over 9 bases. Germline V gene data show CDR1 as SGDLS and CDR2 as YYNGEE. Trimming removed 4 bases from V and 8 bases from J; junction bases left unmatched: 7. The CDR3 has 14 residues. This CDR3 reads CASSQSGGPYEQFF. The CDR3 DNA follows: TGTGCCAGCAGCCAGAGCGGGGGGCCCTATGAGCAGTTCTTC. The complete variable domain, with remaining parts taken from reference TRBV9 and TRBJ2-1, reads DSGVTQTPKHLITATGQRVTLRCSPRSGDLSVYWYQQSLDQGLQFLIQYYNGEERAKGNILERFSAQQFPDLHSELNLSSLELGDSALYFCASSQSGGPYEQFFGPGTRLTVL.

This sequence joins TRBV25-1 and TRBJ1-1; D is perhaps TRBD1 (5 bases). The CDR3 has 14 amino acids. The V end lost 10 bases, the J end lost 1 base, and 16 bases lay between the germline ends. Germline values: CDR1 MGHDK, CDR2 SYGVNS. Here the CDR3 DNA reads TGTGCCACCTCCCGGGCCCAGGGGAACACTGAAGCTTTCTTT. This translates into CATSRAQGNTEAFF.

The chain is built from TRBV7-2 and TRBJ2-5, with TRBD2 identical over 13 bases. Germline assignment: CDR1 SGHTA and CDR2 FQGNSA. The CDR3 runs to 15 residues. After removal of 2 bases from V and 6 bases from J, the junction contained 3 bases not matched to a gene. The CDR3 nucleotides read TGTGCCAGCAGCTTAACTAGCGGGGGGGATAAGACCCAGTACTTC. The encoded protein is CASSLTSGGDKTQYF.

The chain joins TRBV7-2 to TRBJ1-2, with D perhaps matching TRBD1 (6 bases). The CDR3 contains 14 residues. Germline V gene sequence: CDR1 SGHTA, CDR2 FQGNSA. Trimming took 1 base from V and 6 from J, leaving 12 bases between them. The CDR3 DNA is TGTGCCAGCAGCTTAGGGACAGCTCGCAATGGCTACACCTTC. Encoded protein: CASSLGTARNGYTF.